A single sample is the source of the 28 T cell receptor beta chains below, sequenced in a study of OX40 agonist ivuxolimab in advanced cancers. Measured with immunoSEQ multiplex PCR; TCRdb has only the in-frame clones, and not every one. This table holds some 33,000 clones, about four fifths found once. The sequencing here drew on CD4+ or CD8+ T cells sorted from blood, taken in a trial of the OX40 agonist ivuxolimab. The receptors were gathered from an adult with an advanced solid tumor such as melanoma, head and neck, liver or kidney cancer.

V usage is TRBV6-5 and J usage is TRBJ2-1; 7 bases match TRBD2. V shed 5 bases, J shed 0 bases, and the junction held 4 bases outside the gene matches. Germline CDR1 is MNHEY and CDR2 is SVGAGI. The CDR3 is made up of 15 amino acids. In DNA form, the CDR3 reads TGTGCCAGCAGTCTAGCGGCCGGCTCCTACAATGAGCAGTTCTTC. It yields the protein CASSLAAGSYNEQFF.

This clone was found a few times. The rearrangement links TRBV7-9 to TRBJ1-5, with 11 bases aligning to TRBD1. This CDR3 contains 15 residues. The V gene end was trimmed by 4 bases and the J gene end by 4 bases; junction bases not matched to a gene: 3. Looked up from germline, CDR1 is SEHNR and CDR2 is FQNEAQ (reference sequence). DNA for the CDR3: TGTGCCAGCAGCTCGGGACAGGGGGGAAATCAGCCCCAGCATTTT. This translates into CASSSGQGGNQPQHF.

The gene calls are TRBV5-5 and TRBJ1-4; 10 positions match TRBD1. The ends lost 3 bases at V and 6 bases at J; junction bases unmatched: 5. Germline V gene data show CDR1 as SGHKS and CDR2 as YYEKEE (reference sequence). The CDR3 extends over 15 amino acids. CDR3: CASSSPGTGDEKLFF. The CDR3 coding sequence is TGTGCCAGCAGCTCTCCCGGGACAGGGGATGAAAAACTGTTTTTT.

The gene calls are TRBV9 and TRBJ1-3, with D tentatively TRBD1 (5 bases). Germline loops: CDR1 SGDLS, CDR2 YYNGEE. The CDR3 loop spans 16 amino acids. Between the trimmed V and J ends, which lost 4 bases and 0 bases, there was a span of 14 bases. CDR3 nucleotides: TGTGCCAGCAGCCTCCAGGGCGGACCCTCTGGAAACACCATATATTTT. Translated: CASSLQGGPSGNTIYF.

This clone appeared a single time. The rearrangement links TRBV19 to TRBJ1-6; D may be TRBD1 (6 bases). V was pared by 3 bases and J by 8 bases, with 14 bases between. Germline V CDR1 and CDR2: LNHDA, SQIVND (reference sequence). This CDR3 region has 15 residues. The CDR3 bases are TGTGCCAGTAGTATTCAACAGGGATGGGATTCACCCCTCCACTTT. It encodes CASSIQQGWDSPLHF.

The chain is built from TRBV7-2 and TRBJ2-7, with 8 nucleotides matching TRBD1. This CDR3 is built from 14 residues. Unmatched junction bases numbered 6, after V lost 5 bases and J lost 3 bases. The V gene's germline CDR1 is SGHTA and CDR2 FQGNSA. The CDR3 here is CASSQDRAGYEQYF. DNA for the CDR3: TGTGCCAGCAGCCAGGACAGGGCAGGCTACGAGCAGTACTTC.

The chain employs TRBV5-6 and TRBJ1-2; tentative D call: TRBD1 (6 bases). The CDR3 extends over 15 amino acids. Germline-derived CDR1 and CDR2 are SGHDT and YYEEEE. The germline V and J ends were trimmed by 4 bases and 4 bases, with 17 bases remaining between them. In DNA form, the CDR3 reads TGTGCCAGCAGCATTGGAGGTCGGGACACCTATGGCTACACCTTC. It encodes CASSIGGRDTYGYTF.

The chain carries TRBV28 and TRBJ2-7; a weak D match, TRBD2 (6 bases). From germline, CDR1 is MDHEN and CDR2 SYDVKM. V was shortened by 6 bases and J by 3 bases, with 9 bases between the two germline ends. The CDR3 has 12 residues. CDR3 region: CASRGGLYEQYF. DNA for the CDR3: TGTGCCAGCAGGGGGGGACTCTACGAGCAGTACTTC.

In its sample, this clone was seen a few times. This rearrangement joins TRBV7-9 to TRBJ1-6, with D hard to call. CDR3 length equals 16 residues. The germline V and J ends were trimmed by 3 bases and 3 bases, with 12 bases remaining between them. Germline values: CDR1 SEHNR, CDR2 FQNEAQ (reference sequence). The CDR3 spells CASSLGAGFYNSPLHF. The DNA for the CDR3 is TGTGCCAGCAGCTTGGGTGCCGGTTTCTATAATTCACCCCTCCACTTT. Using reference TRBV7-9 and TRBJ1-6 for the parts outside the CDR3, the full variable domain is DTGVSQNPRHKITKRGQNVTFRCDPISEHNRLYWYRQTLGQGPEFLTYFQNEAQLEKSRLLSDRFSAERPKGSFSTLEIQRTEQGDSAMYLCASSLGAGFYNSPLHFGNGTRLTVT.

Written as DNA, the CDR3 is TGTGCCAGCTCACCACTCGGGCAGGGGGTAACTGAAGCTTTCTTT. Its translation is CASSPLGQGVTEAFF. The rearrangement links TRBV18 to TRBJ1-1; TRBD1 matches at 7 bases. Germline V CDR1 and CDR2: KGHSH, LQKENI. This CDR3 region has 15 residues. Unmatched junction bases numbered 7, after V lost 1 base and J lost 5 bases. Drawing the rest from reference TRBV18 and TRBJ1-1, the complete variable domain is NAGVMQNPRHLVRRRGQEARLRCSPMKGHSHVYWYRQLPEEGLKFMVYLQKENIIDESGMPKERFSAEFPKEGPSILRIQQVVRGDSAAYFCASSPLGQGVTEAFFGQGTRLTVV.

By sample share, this clone is hyperexpanded. The rearrangement links TRBV6-5 to TRBJ1-1; 7 nucleotides align to TRBD1. Germline values: CDR1 MNHEY, CDR2 SVGAGI. V shed 7 bases and J 4 bases; nucleotides not matched to a gene: 6. The CDR3 contains 13 residues. CDR3 protein: CASNRQGSTEAFF. The CDR3 nucleotides read TGTGCCAGCAACCGACAGGGTAGCACTGAAGCTTTCTTT.

This clone came up once. The rearrangement joins TRBV11-2 to TRBJ1-4, with D maybe TRBD1 (5 bases). The V and J ends lost 7 bases and 6 bases respectively, with 18 bases between them. In germline, CDR1 is SGHAT, CDR2 FQNNGV. CDR3 length: 15 amino acids. The CDR3 loop is CASTRGQGGDEKLFF. Written as DNA, the CDR3 is TGTGCCAGCACCCGTGGGCAGGGAGGGGATGAAAAACTGTTTTTT.

This clone showed up just a few times. The rearrangement links TRBV7-2 to TRBJ1-3, with 8 bases fitting TRBD1. Germline CDR1 is SGHTA and CDR2 is FQGNSA. The ends lost 3 bases at V and 2 bases at J; junction bases unmatched: 9. The CDR3 length is 17 residues. The DNA of the CDR3 is TGTGCCAGCAGCTTTAGGGGGGGACAGGAGACTGGAAACACCATATATTTT. It specifies CASSFRGGQETGNTIYF.

This chain joins TRBV27 and TRBJ1-6, with a weak D call TRBD1 (5 bases). Germline CDR1 and CDR2: MNHEY and SMNVEV (reference sequence). The CDR3 length is 16 residues. V lost 5 bases and J 2 bases, leaving 13 bases between the germline ends. The CDR3 nucleotides are TGTGCCAGCAGTGCGGGACCCCACGCCTATAATTCACCCCTCCACTTT. It translates to CASSAGPHAYNSPLHF.

The V call is TRBV6-6, the J call TRBJ2-1; 9 bases map to TRBD2. The CDR3 is 15 residues long. Germline values: CDR1 MNHNY, CDR2 SVGAGI (reference sequence). V trimming: 5 bases; J trimming: 5 bases; junction bases outside the gene matches: 7. CDR3: CASSKLAGGNNEQFF. CDR3 DNA: TGTGCCAGCAGTAAACTCGCGGGGGGGAACAATGAGCAGTTCTTC.

This clone is a singleton in its sample. The V gene is TRBV9, the J gene TRBJ1-6; D is ambiguous. The germline V gene has CDR1 SGDLS and CDR2 YYNGEE. The CDR3 runs to 13 residues. V was shortened by 4 bases and J by 13 bases, with 15 bases between the two germline ends. The CDR3 spells CASSRFGLRPLHF. The CDR3 coding sequence is TGTGCCAGCAGCCGTTTTGGTCTGCGGCCCCTCCACTTT.

This clone appeared once. The chain carries TRBV5-1 and TRBJ1-1; D might be TRBD1 (5 bases). CDR3 length: 16 residues. CDR1 is SGHRS and CDR2 is YFSETQ in the germline V gene. V lost 4 bases and J lost 1, with 17 bases in between. CDR3 bases: TGCGCCAGCAGCCAAAGTACCGGGACGGCGAACACTGAAGCTTTCTTT. This codes for CASSQSTGTANTEAFF.

The chain joins TRBV28 to TRBJ2-3; perhaps TRBD2 as D (5 bases). Trimming shortened V by 7 bases and J by 4 bases, and 15 bases separated the two germline ends. Germline V lookup: CDR1 MDHEN, CDR2 SYDVKM. There are 14 residues in the CDR3. CDR3 sequence reads: CASTSTGVADTQYF. DNA of the CDR3: TGTGCCAGCACCTCAACCGGGGTGGCAGATACGCAGTATTTT.

This clone was recorded only once. The CDR3 loop reads CASSKGGLAGSYNEQFF. The DNA of the CDR3 is TGTGCCAGCAGCAAAGGAGGACTAGCGGGATCCTACAATGAGCAGTTCTTC. The V call is TRBV5-4, the J call TRBJ2-1, with 12 bases fitting TRBD2. CDR1 is SGHNT, CDR2 YYREEE, per germline (reference sequence). After removal of 4 bases from V and 1 base from J, the junction contained 6 bases not matched to a gene. The CDR3 has 17 amino acids.

DNA of the CDR3: TGTGCCAGCAGCGTAACGCAGGTGAATTCACCCCTCCACTTT. Protein sequence: CASSVTQVNSPLHF. V usage is TRBV9 and J usage is TRBJ1-6, with D uncertain. The CDR3 has 14 amino acids. Germline V CDR1 and CDR2: SGDLS, YYNGEE. With 1 base removed from V and 7 bases from J, the gap between germline ends came to 9 bases. The complete variable domain, with remaining parts taken from reference TRBV9 and TRBJ1-6, reads DSGVTQTPKHLITATGQRVTLRCSPRSGDLSVYWYQQSLDQGLQFLIQYYNGEERAKGNILERFSAQQFPDLHSELNLSSLELGDSALYFCASSVTQVNSPLHFGNGTRLTVT.

About this clone itself: An end of the junction does not agree with germline; a read error may underlie this. The rearrangement joins TRBV2 to TRBJ2-4; 8 bases align to TRBD2. Germline CDR1 SNHLY, CDR2 FYNNEI. This CDR3 is built from 11 residues. The DNA of the CDR3 is TGTGCCAGCACCGAAGGGACTAGACAACAATTC. It is translated as CASTEGTRQQF.

The genes are TRBV6-5 and TRBJ2-7, with 9 bases identical to TRBD1. With 7 bases clipped from V and 4 bases from J, the junction kept 11 bases outside the gene matches. CDR1 is MNHEY and CDR2 is SVGAGI in the germline V gene. The CDR3 contains 15 residues. Here the CDR3 reads CASTPGQGTRYEQYF. The CDR3 nucleotides read TGTGCCAGCACCCCGGGACAGGGCACCAGGTACGAGCAGTACTTC.

The chain combines TRBV6-4 with TRBJ2-2; 9 bases are shared with TRBD1. Germline V gene sequence: CDR1 MRHNA, CDR2 SNTAGT. CDR3 length: 14 amino acids. J lost 2 bases, V lost 11 bases, and 6 bases had no gene match. The CDR3 is CAAGTGTNTGELFF. CDR3 DNA: TGTGCCGCCGGGACAGGGACCAACACCGGGGAGCTGTTTTTT.

The V gene is TRBV6-5, the J gene TRBJ1-5; TRBD1 matches 9 bases. V was clipped by 1 base and J by 7 bases; unmatched bases: 5. CDR3 length: 15 residues. Germline V gene sequence: CDR1 MNHEY, CDR2 SVGAGI. The CDR3 here is CASSYLTGGLQPQHF. The CDR3 DNA follows: TGTGCCAGCAGTTACTTGACAGGGGGTCTGCAGCCCCAGCATTTT.

The V gene is TRBV9, the J gene TRBJ2-5; no reliable D call. Between the trimmed V and J ends, which lost 0 bases and 11 bases, there was a span of 17 bases. Germline V lookup: CDR1 SGDLS, CDR2 YYNGEE. The CDR3 length is 14 residues. The CDR3: CASSVDDTVFEQYF. Here the CDR3 DNA reads TGTGCCAGCAGCGTAGATGACACGGTTTTTGAGCAGTACTTC.

The chain employs TRBV28 and TRBJ2-3, with 8 bases aligning to TRBD1. The CDR3 runs 15 residues. CDR1 is MDHEN and CDR2 is SYDVKM in the germline V gene. V lost 8 bases, J lost 1 base, and 8 bases stayed unmatched. The CDR3 sequence is CASGSTGDGTDTQYF. Here the CDR3 DNA reads TGTGCCAGCGGCTCGACAGGGGATGGCACAGATACGCAGTATTTT.

The V call is TRBV7-8, the J call TRBJ2-4; 14 bases map to TRBD2. CDR3 length: 15 residues. Germline V gene data show CDR1 as SGHVS and CDR2 as FQNEAQ. J gave up 8 bases and V 4 bases, and 4 bases lay outside the gene matches. The CDR3 loop is CASSSGTSGGYIQYF. CDR3 in DNA: TGTGCCAGCAGCTCAGGGACTAGCGGGGGCTACATTCAGTACTTC.

This chain links TRBV30 with TRBJ1-2, with D perhaps TRBD1 (6 bases). The V gene's germline CDR1 is GTSNPN and CDR2 SVGIG (reference sequence). V was pared by 1 base and J by 4 bases, with 10 bases between. CDR3 size: 13 residues. The CDR3, as DNA: TGTGCCTGGAGTGCACCAGGGGTCTATGGCTACACCTTC. Protein sequence: CAWSAPGVYGYTF.